This T cell receptor (beta chain) was recorded in a study of cytomegalovirus exposure and HLA in healthy donors. Study context: From HLA-typed donors, an early data release held roughly 89 million unique TCRs. Regarding the study as a whole: As a later analysis showed, a missense DCLRE1C variant was linked to trimming of TCR beta V- and J-genes. Across donors, sequencing depth was assumed by presence/absence analyses to be roughly uniform. The study labeled 170 or so TCR beta chains cytomegalovirus-associated.

This CDR3 has 12 residues. V gave up 3 bases and J gave up 2 bases, with 5 bases separating them. The germline gives CDR1 MDHEN, CDR2 SYDVKM. A remark on this clone: The antigen remains unidentified.

Primers for the PCR totalled 60 Vbeta and 13 Jbeta. Clones were sequenced by immunoSEQ multiplex PCR, and TCRdb holds only the in-frame ones, with some missing. The sample has about 140,000 clones; 75% to 90% are singletons. The clonotype comes from a female donor in good health and CMV-seronegative. Sequencing was carried out using PBMCs. This sequence joins TRBV28 and TRBJ2-7; D uncertain. The DNA for the CDR3 is TGTGCCAGCAGTTTCGACACCTACGAGCAGTACTTC. Amino acid sequence: CASSFDTYEQYF.